The 12 T cell receptor beta chains in this list originate from one sample, sequenced in a study of T cell repertoires in cytomegalovirus infection. TCRdb reprocessed the reads via MiXCR and lists one record per CDR3 protein. The table shows roughly 630,000 distinct CDR3 sequences, with 20% to 30% occurring only once. Sequenced input: CD8+ T cells from PBMCs. The receptor set was obtained from a human donor in good health (CMV status not recorded). Some clones in this sample may be carry-over from other donors' samples.

The rearrangement uses TRBV29-1 and TRBJ1-1; D uncertain. Germline V gene data show CDR1 as SQVTM and CDR2 as ANQGSEA. Trimming cost V 7 bases and J 2 bases, with 5 bases left between them. This CDR3 contains 10 residues. In nucleotides, the CDR3 is TGCAGCGATCGTAACACTGAAGCTTTCTTT. The encoded protein is CSDRNTEAFF. Using reference TRBV29-1 and TRBJ1-1 for the parts outside the CDR3, the full variable domain is SAVISQKPSRDICQRGTSLTIQCQVDSQVTMMFWYRQQPGQSLTLIATANQGSEATYESGFVIDKFPISRPNLTFSTLTVSNMSPEDSSIYLCSDRNTEAFFGQGTRLTVV.

CDR3 residues: CSVPGGGTGANVLTF. In DNA form, the CDR3 reads TGCAGCGTCCCCGGAGGGGGTACTGGGGCCAACGTCCTGACTTTC. V gene TRBV29-1 combines with J gene TRBJ2-6; either TRBD1 or TRBD2 may supply D (6 bases each). CDR1 is SQVTM and CDR2 is ANQGSEA in the germline V gene. This CDR3 contains 15 residues. V dropped 6 bases and J dropped 2 bases, with 14 bases sitting between them.

This clonotype has a count of ten or more. V and J are TRBV7-6 and TRBJ2-2; perhaps TRBD2 as D (5 bases). This CDR3 has 14 residues. Germline V gene data show CDR1 as SGHVS and CDR2 as FNYEAQ. Trimming left V 1 base short and J 5 bases short, with 8 bases between. The CDR3 DNA reads as TGTGCCAGCAGCTTAGGGGAGATTACCGGGGAGCTGTTTTTT. It codes for CASSLGEITGELFF.

This clonotype was recorded many times. The V gene is TRBV6-2 or TRBV6-3, the J gene TRBJ2-1; TRBD2 aligns across 8 bases. Trimming at V came to 7 bases and at J to 4 bases, leaving 12 bases not matched to a gene. There are 16 residues in the CDR3. Germline loops: CDR1 MNHEY, CDR2 SVGEGT. CDR3 sequence (DNA): TGTGCCAGCACCTACGGGGGGGCAGGATATTACAATGAGCAGTTCTTC. This encodes CASTYGGAGYYNEQFF.

This clonotype was detected many times. The chain carries TRBV7-2 and TRBJ2-3; 9 bases line up with TRBD2. V was clipped by 2 bases and J by 3 bases; unmatched bases: 9. Germline V gene data show CDR1 as SGHTA and CDR2 as FQGNSA. The CDR3 has 17 residues. The CDR3 loop reads CASSLKIAGVLTDTQYF. In DNA form, the CDR3 reads TGTGCCAGCAGCTTAAAAATAGCGGGGGTACTAACAGATACGCAGTATTTT. The entire variable domain, with the rest obtained from reference TRBV7-2 and TRBJ2-3, is as follows: GAGVSQSPSNKVTEKGKDVELRCDPISGHTALYWYRQSLGQGLEFLIYFQGNSAPDKSGLPSDRFSAERTGGSVSTLTIQRTQQEDSAVYLCASSLKIAGVLTDTQYFGPGTRLTVL.

This chain joins TRBV7-9 and TRBJ2-5; 8 positions agree with TRBD2. This CDR3 has 17 residues. The germline CDR1 and CDR2 sequences are SEHNR and FQNEAQ (reference sequence). After removal of 5 bases from V and 0 bases from J, the junction contained 11 bases not matched to a gene. CDR3 in amino acids: CASSLPTSGGYQETQYF. In DNA form, the CDR3 reads TGTGCCAGCAGCCTACCTACTAGCGGCGGCTACCAAGAGACCCAGTACTTC. Full variable domain (missing parts from reference TRBV7-9 and TRBJ2-5): DTGVSQNPRHKITKRGQNVTFRCDPISEHNRLYWYRQTLGQGPEFLTYFQNEAQLEKSRLLSDRFSAERPKGSFSTLEIQRTEQGDSAMYLCASSLPTSGGYQETQYFGPGTRLLVL.

This clonotype was counted only a few times. The chain carries TRBV2 and TRBJ1-2; D is ambiguous. The CDR3 length is 12 residues. Trimming pared 3 bases from V and 8 bases from J, leaving 10 bases between. In germline, CDR1 is SNHLY, CDR2 FYNNEI. Here the CDR3 reads CASSEGSRGYTF. In nucleotides, the CDR3 is TGTGCCAGCAGTGAGGGCAGTCGAGGCTACACCTTC.

The chain carries TRBV6-6 and TRBJ1-1; perhaps TRBD1 as D (5 bases). In germline, CDR1 is MNHNY, CDR2 SVGAGI (reference sequence). CDR3 size: 15 residues. Trimming stripped 3 bases from V and 5 bases from J, with 16 bases between. Here the CDR3 DNA reads TGTGCCAGCAGTTATCACGGGGGAGTCGGTACTGAAGCTTTCTTT. It is translated as CASSYHGGVGTEAFF.

In its sample, this clonotype was seen many times. This sequence joins TRBV7-9 and TRBJ1-2, with 10 bases identical to TRBD1. Losses at the gene ends were 10 bases for V and 4 bases for J; bases not matched to a gene: 9. The CDR3 consists of 14 residues. Germline CDR1 is SEHNR and CDR2 is FQNEAQ (reference sequence). CDR3 sequence (DNA): TGTGCCACCTTGACAGGGGGCAGGAGCTATGGCTACACCTTC. It translates to CATLTGGRSYGYTF.

This clonotype was counted only a few times. A much larger clone differs by one base, so this may be a read error. The rearrangement links TRBV6-2 or TRBV6-3 to TRBJ2-1; 7 bases line up with TRBD1. Germline trimming cut 2 bases from V and 0 bases from J; bases unmatched to any gene: 1. Germline values: CDR1 MNHEY, CDR2 SVGEGT. The length of the CDR3 is 15 residues. This CDR3 is CASSYRDSSYNEQFF. In nucleotides, the CDR3 is TGTGCCAGCAGTTACCGGGACAGCTCCTACAATGAGCAGTTCTTC.

The chain has TRBV4-1 and TRBJ2-5; TRBD2 matches at 9 bases. The CDR3 length is 17 residues. Per germline, CDR1 MGHRA and CDR2 YSYEKL. The V and J ends lost 3 bases and 0 bases, in that order; junction bases with no gene match: 8. The CDR3 loop reads CASSQEPSSGNQETQYF. In DNA form, the CDR3 reads TGCGCCAGCAGCCAGGAACCTTCTAGCGGGAACCAAGAGACCCAGTACTTC.

This clonotype was found a few times. This chain connects TRBV27 to TRBJ2-3; TRBD1 is a possible D gene (5 bases). The CDR3 consists of 11 residues. Trimming shortened V by 10 bases and J by 4 bases, and 9 bases separated the two germline ends. CDR1 and CDR2 from the germline V gene are MNHEY and SMNVEV (reference sequence). The CDR3 sequence: CATLTADTQYF. CDR3 nucleotides: TGTGCCACCCTGACAGCAGATACGCAGTATTTT.